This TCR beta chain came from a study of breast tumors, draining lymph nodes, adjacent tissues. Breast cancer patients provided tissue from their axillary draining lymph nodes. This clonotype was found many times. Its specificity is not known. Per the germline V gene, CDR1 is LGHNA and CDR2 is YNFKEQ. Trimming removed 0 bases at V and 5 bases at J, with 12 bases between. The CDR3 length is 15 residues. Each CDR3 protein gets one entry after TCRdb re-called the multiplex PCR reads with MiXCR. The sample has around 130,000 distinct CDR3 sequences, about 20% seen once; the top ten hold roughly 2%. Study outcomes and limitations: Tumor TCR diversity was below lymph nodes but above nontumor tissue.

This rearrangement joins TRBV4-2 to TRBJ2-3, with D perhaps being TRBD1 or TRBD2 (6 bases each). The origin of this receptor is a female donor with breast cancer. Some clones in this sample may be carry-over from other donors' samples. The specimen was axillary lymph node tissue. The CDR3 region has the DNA TGTGCCAGCAGCCAAGAGTGGGGGGCGAGAGATACGCAGTATTTT. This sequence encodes CASSQEWGARDTQYF.